These 16 T cell receptor beta chains were all obtained from the same sample, sequenced in a study of cytomegalovirus exposure and HLA in healthy donors. Use of 60 Vbeta and 13 Jbeta primers characterized the PCR. Using immunoSEQ multiplex PCR, the repertoire was profiled, and TCRdb retains in-frame clones only, with some absent. The repertoire consists of around 200,000 clones, with around 79% occurring once and the leading ten covering 0.22%. Sequenced sample: PBMCs. The receptors were sampled from a girl aged 2 to 10 in good health and CMV-seronegative.

V is TRBV6-1 and J is TRBJ1-1; a weak D match, TRBD1 (5 bases). The germline CDR1 and CDR2 sequences are MNHNS and SASEGT. V dropped 7 bases and J dropped 7 bases, with 10 bases sitting between them. The CDR3 consists of 11 residues. CDR3: CASKRQIEAFF. CDR3 in DNA: TGTGCCAGCAAAAGACAGATTGAAGCTTTCTTT.

The rearrangement uses TRBV5-6 and TRBJ1-4; possibly TRBD1 for D (6 bases). The CDR3 is 15 amino acids. The germline V and J ends were trimmed by 3 bases and 7 bases, with 16 bases remaining between them. Germline V gene sequence: CDR1 SGHDT, CDR2 YYEEEE. The CDR3 spells CASSSNDRPGEKLFF. For the CDR3, the DNA is TGTGCCAGCAGCTCGAACGACAGGCCCGGTGAAAAACTGTTTTTT.

The J gene is TRBJ1-4, the V gene TRBV9, with no clear D. In germline, CDR1 is SGDLS, CDR2 YYNGEE. The ends were cut back, 0 bases at V and 1 base at J, with 16 bases in the middle. This CDR3 is 18 amino acids long. The CDR3 DNA reads TGTGCCAGCAGCGTAGAGGGAGGGCTCGTCGGAACTAATGAAAAACTGTTTTTT. As protein: CASSVEGGLVGTNEKLFF.

The table lists this clone with a count of one. The genes are TRBV25-1 and TRBJ1-1; no clear D gene. This CDR3 is 13 amino acids long. In germline, CDR1 is MGHDK, CDR2 SYGVNS. With 3 bases removed from V and 7 bases from J, the gap between germline ends came to 12 bases. The DNA for the CDR3 is TGTGCCAGCAGTGAGGGGAGAGATTATGAAGCTTTCTTT. Protein product: CASSEGRDYEAFF.

The gene calls are TRBV6-1 and TRBJ1-5; 8 nucleotides line up with TRBD1. V dropped 2 bases and J dropped 4; count of bases not matched to a gene: 4. This CDR3 spans 15 amino acids. Looked up from germline, CDR1 is MNHNS and CDR2 is SASEGT. The CDR3 sequence: CASSEWTGSNQPQHF. As DNA, the CDR3 is TGTGCCAGCAGTGAATGGACAGGGTCAAATCAGCCCCAGCATTTT.

This clone was seen a handful of times. This chain uses TRBV5-1 with TRBJ1-2; D is perhaps TRBD1 (6 bases). V gave up 3 bases and J gave up 6 bases, with 12 bases separating them. Looked up from germline, CDR1 is SGHRS and CDR2 is YFSETQ. The CDR3 covers 13 residues. CDR3 sequence: CASSYEGENGYTF. For the CDR3, the DNA is TGCGCCAGCAGCTACGAGGGGGAAAATGGCTACACCTTC.

The gene calls are TRBV5-4 and TRBJ1-2, with 7 bases fitting TRBD1. CDR1 and CDR2 from the germline V gene are SGHNT and YYREEE (reference sequence). CDR3 length: 15 residues. Trimming at V came to 3 bases and at J to 0 bases, leaving 5 bases not matched to a gene. CDR3 nucleotides: TGTGCCAGCAGCTGGGGGGACAGTCCTAACTATGGCTACACCTTC. It specifies CASSWGDSPNYGYTF.

The J gene is TRBJ2-3, the V gene TRBV5-1; D unclear. V lost 4 bases and J 6 bases, leaving 12 bases between the germline ends. The CDR3 is 13 amino acids. The germline gives CDR1 SGHRS, CDR2 YFSETQ. CDR3 region: CASSPLAQDTQYF. The CDR3 DNA follows: TGCGCCAGCAGCCCCCTCGCACAGGATACGCAGTATTTT.

V is TRBV5-6 and J is TRBJ2-5; D is unclear. V was pared by 1 base and J by 1 base, with 8 bases between. Germline CDR1 and CDR2: SGHDT and YYEEEE. The CDR3 extends over 14 amino acids. DNA of the CDR3: TGTGCCAGCAGCTTGAAAGTACTCCAAGAGACCCAGTACTTC. It yields the protein CASSLKVLQETQYF.

The chain employs TRBV19 and TRBJ1-6; 10 bases agree with TRBD1. The V and J ends lost 7 bases and 8 bases, in that order; junction bases with no gene match: 8. This CDR3 region has 15 residues. Germline loops: CDR1 LNHDA, CDR2 SQIVND (reference sequence). The CDR3 here is CASKLKGQGHSPLHF. The CDR3 coding sequence is TGTGCCAGTAAACTAAAGGGACAGGGGCATTCACCCCTCCACTTT. Combining the CDR3 with reference TRBV19 and TRBJ1-6 gives the whole variable domain DGGITQSPKYLFRKEGQNVTLSCEQNLNHDAMYWYRQDPGQGLRLIYYSQIVNDFQKGDIAEGYSVSREKKESFPLTVTSAQKNPTAFYLCASKLKGQGHSPLHFGNGTRLTVT.

The J gene is TRBJ1-1, the V gene TRBV10-3; maybe TRBD1 (5 bases). The CDR3 length is 14 residues. V dropped 4 bases and J dropped 4 bases, with 13 bases sitting between them. Per germline, CDR1 ENHRY and CDR2 SYGVKD. CDR3 region: CAISVGGGSTEAFF. DNA for the CDR3: TGTGCCATCAGTGTTGGGGGGGGGAGCACTGAAGCTTTCTTT.

The V gene is TRBV7-8, the J gene TRBJ2-7; 10 bases map to TRBD2. After removal of 2 bases from V and 4 bases from J, the junction contained 5 bases not matched to a gene. CDR1 SGHVS and CDR2 FQNEAQ come from the germline V gene. The CDR3 consists of 15 residues. CDR3 in amino acids: CASSLMPSGSYEQYF. The CDR3 bases are TGTGCCAGCAGCTTAATGCCTAGCGGGAGTTACGAGCAGTACTTC. Full variable domain (remainder filled in from reference TRBV7-8 and TRBJ2-7): GAGVSQSPRYKVAKRGQDVALRCDPISGHVSLFWYQQALGQGPEFLTYFQNEAQLDKSGLPSDRFFAERPEGSVSTLKIQRTQQEDSAVYLCASSLMPSGSYEQYFGPGTRLTVT.

This clone has a handful of counts. This rearrangement joins TRBV29-1 to TRBJ1-2; TRBD1 is a possible D gene (5 bases). Looked up from germline, CDR1 is SQVTM and CDR2 is ANQGSEA. The germline V and J ends were trimmed by 3 bases and 7 bases, with 15 bases remaining between them. The CDR3 sequence is 13 residues long. The CDR3 loop reads CSVDLHGGVGYTF. Here the CDR3 DNA reads TGCAGCGTTGACCTGCATGGGGGGGTTGGCTACACCTTC.

This clone was found once. The CDR3 is CASSPRTSGNNEQFF. The CDR3 nucleotides read TGTGCCAGCAGTCCAAGGACTAGCGGAAACAATGAGCAGTTCTTC. The chain employs TRBV27 and TRBJ2-1; 10 bases are a match to TRBD2. V lost 5 bases to trimming and J lost 5 bases; unmatched junction nucleotides: 6. Germline CDR1 and CDR2: MNHEY and SMNVEV (reference sequence). This CDR3 is built from 15 residues.

This chain uses TRBV5-1 with TRBJ2-7; 11 bases align to TRBD1. The CDR3 totals 14 residues. Germline assignment: CDR1 SGHRS and CDR2 YFSETQ. V lost 3 bases, J lost 6 bases, and 5 bases stayed unmatched. Here the CDR3 reads CASSWGTGGPEQYF. The CDR3 DNA reads as TGCGCCAGCAGCTGGGGGACAGGGGGACCCGAGCAGTACTTC.

The chain links TRBV5-4 to TRBJ2-2; D gene unclear. Germline CDR1 SGHNT, CDR2 YYREEE (reference sequence). There are 15 residues in the CDR3. V gave up 6 bases and J gave up 2 bases, with 14 bases separating them. CDR3 sequence: CASTFGGSNTGELFF. The CDR3 DNA reads TGTGCCAGCACCTTCGGCGGTAGTAACACCGGGGAGCTGTTTTTT.